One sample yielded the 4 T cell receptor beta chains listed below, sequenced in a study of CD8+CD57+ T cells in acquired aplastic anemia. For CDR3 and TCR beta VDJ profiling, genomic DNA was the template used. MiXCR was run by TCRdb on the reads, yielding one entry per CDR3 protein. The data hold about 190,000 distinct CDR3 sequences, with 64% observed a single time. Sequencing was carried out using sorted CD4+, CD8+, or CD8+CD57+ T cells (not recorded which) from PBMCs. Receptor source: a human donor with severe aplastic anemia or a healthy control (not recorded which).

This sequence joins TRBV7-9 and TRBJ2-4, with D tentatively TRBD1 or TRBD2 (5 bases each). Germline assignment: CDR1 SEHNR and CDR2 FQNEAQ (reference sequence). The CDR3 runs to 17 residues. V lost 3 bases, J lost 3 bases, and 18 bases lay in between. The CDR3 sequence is CASSLGPGTGDKNIQYF. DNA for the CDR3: TGTGCCAGCAGCTTGGGACCGGGAACAGGAGACAAAAACATTCAGTACTTC.

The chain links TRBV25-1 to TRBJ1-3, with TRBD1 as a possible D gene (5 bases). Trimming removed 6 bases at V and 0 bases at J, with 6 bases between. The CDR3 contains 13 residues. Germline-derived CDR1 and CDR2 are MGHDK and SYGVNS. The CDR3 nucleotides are TGTGCCAGCAGACAGGACTCTGGAAACACCATATATTTT. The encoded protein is CASRQDSGNTIYF.

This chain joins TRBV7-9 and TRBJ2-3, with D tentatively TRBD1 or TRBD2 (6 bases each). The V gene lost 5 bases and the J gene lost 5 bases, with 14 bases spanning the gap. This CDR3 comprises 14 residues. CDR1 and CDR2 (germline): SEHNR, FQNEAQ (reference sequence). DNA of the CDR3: TGTGCCAGCAGCGTGACGGGGGCAAAAGATACGCAGTATTTT. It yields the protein CASSVTGAKDTQYF.

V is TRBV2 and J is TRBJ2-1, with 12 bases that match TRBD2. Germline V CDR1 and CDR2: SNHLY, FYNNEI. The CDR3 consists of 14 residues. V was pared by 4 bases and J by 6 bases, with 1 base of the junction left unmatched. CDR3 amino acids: CASSASGRANEQFF. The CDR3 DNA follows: TGTGCCAGCAGTGCTAGCGGGAGGGCCAATGAGCAGTTCTTC.